This T cell receptor beta chain was sequenced during a study of cytomegalovirus exposure and HLA in healthy donors. Study-wide findings and caveats: Likely technical artifact: a cluster of highly shared sequence variants. No immune exposure information besides CMV serostatus was available. Later analysis showed TCR association rates varying by HLA locus, highest for DRB1 and lowest for HLA-C. TCR beta chains numbering approximately 150 were designated cytomegalovirus-associated.

V lost 6 bases, J lost 7 bases, and 9 bases lay in between. Germline values: CDR1 MNHEY, CDR2 SMNVEV (reference sequence). This CDR3 is 11 amino acids long. Turning to this clone: Its specificity is not known.

Amplification used 60 Vbeta primers and 13 Jbeta primers. TCRdb keeps only in-frame clones here, not all; method: immunoSEQ multiplex PCR. This listing includes about 210,000 clones. The chain carries TRBV27 and TRBJ2-5; a weak D match, TRBD2 (5 bases). The clonotype was recovered from a woman younger than 45 in good health and CMV-seropositive. Sequenced sample: PBMCs. The CDR3 loop reads CASSRRGTQYF. Written as DNA, the CDR3 is TGTGCCAGCAGCCGACGGGGGACCCAGTACTTC.